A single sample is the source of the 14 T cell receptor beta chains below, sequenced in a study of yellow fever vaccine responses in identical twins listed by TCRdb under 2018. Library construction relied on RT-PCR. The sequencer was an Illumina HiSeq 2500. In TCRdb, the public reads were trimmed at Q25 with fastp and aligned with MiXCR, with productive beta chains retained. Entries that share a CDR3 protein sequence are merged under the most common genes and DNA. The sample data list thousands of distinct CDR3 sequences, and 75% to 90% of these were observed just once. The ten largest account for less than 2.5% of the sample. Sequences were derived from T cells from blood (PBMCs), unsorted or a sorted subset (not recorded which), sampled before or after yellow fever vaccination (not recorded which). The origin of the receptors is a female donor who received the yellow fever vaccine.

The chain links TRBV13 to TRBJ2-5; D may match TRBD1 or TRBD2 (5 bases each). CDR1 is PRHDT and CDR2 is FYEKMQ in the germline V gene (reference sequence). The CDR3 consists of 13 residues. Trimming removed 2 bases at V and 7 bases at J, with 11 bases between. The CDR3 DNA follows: TGTGCCAGCAGCTTAAAGGGGCGGGTGACCCAGTACTTC. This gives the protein CASSLKGRVTQYF.

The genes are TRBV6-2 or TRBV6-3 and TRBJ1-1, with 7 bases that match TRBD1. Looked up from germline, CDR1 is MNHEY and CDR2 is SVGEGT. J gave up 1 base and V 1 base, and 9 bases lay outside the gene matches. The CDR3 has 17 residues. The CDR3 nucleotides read TGTGCCAGCAGTTACTTACCCTGGAGACAGGGGAACACTGAAGCTTTCTTT. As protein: CASSYLPWRQGNTEAFF.

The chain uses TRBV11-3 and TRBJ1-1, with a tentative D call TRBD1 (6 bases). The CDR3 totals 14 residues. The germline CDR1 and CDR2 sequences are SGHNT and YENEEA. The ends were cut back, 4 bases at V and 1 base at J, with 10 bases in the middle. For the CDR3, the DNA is TGTGCCAGCAGCTCGCAGGGGTCGAACACTGAAGCTTTCTTT. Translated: CASSSQGSNTEAFF.

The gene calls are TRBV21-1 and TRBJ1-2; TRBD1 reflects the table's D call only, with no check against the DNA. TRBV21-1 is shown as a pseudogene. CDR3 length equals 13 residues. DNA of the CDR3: TGTGCCAGCAGCCCCGGGTGCCACTATGGCTACACCTTC. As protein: CASSPGCHYGYTF.

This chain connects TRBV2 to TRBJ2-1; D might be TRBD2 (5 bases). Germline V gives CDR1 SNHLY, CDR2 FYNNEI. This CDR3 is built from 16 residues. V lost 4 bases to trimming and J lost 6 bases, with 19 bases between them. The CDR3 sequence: CASSVNEGLAPNEQFF. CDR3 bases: TGTGCCAGCAGTGTGAATGAGGGTCTAGCCCCCAATGAGCAGTTCTTC.

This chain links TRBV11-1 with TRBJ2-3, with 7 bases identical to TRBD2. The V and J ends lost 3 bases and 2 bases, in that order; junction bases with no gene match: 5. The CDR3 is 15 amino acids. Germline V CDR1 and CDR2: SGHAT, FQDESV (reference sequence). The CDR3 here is CASSFGAGDTDTQYF. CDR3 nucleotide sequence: TGTGCCAGCAGCTTCGGTGCGGGGGACACAGATACGCAGTATTTT.

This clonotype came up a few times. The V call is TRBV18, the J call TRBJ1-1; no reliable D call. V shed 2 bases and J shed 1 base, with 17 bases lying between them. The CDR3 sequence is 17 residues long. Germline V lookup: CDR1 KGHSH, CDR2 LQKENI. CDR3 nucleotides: TGTGCCAGCTCACCAAGGAGGGCTCAAGAGACGAACACTGAAGCTTTCTTT. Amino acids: CASSPRRAQETNTEAFF.

CDR3 loop: CASSLGSGAYNEQFF. DNA of the CDR3: TGTGCCAGCAGCTTGGGTAGCGGTGCTTACAATGAGCAGTTCTTC. V is TRBV5-5 and J is TRBJ2-1; the D gene is possibly TRBD2 (6 bases). Germline CDR1 SGHKS, CDR2 YYEKEE (reference sequence). Deletions cut 0 bases from V and 4 bases from J, with 11 bases between. This CDR3 has 15 residues.

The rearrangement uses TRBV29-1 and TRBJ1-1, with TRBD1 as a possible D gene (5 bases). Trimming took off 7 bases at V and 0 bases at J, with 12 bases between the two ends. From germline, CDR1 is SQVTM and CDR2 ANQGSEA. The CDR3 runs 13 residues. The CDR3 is CSGRQPLNTEAFF. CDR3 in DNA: TGCAGCGGACGACAGCCCCTGAACACTGAAGCTTTCTTT.

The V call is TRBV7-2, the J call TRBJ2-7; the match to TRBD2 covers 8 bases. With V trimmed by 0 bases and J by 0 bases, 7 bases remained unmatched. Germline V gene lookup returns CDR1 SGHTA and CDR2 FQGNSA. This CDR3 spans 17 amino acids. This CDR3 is CASSLAAGLGASYEQYF. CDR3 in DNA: TGTGCCAGCAGCTTAGCCGCGGGACTAGGGGCCTCCTACGAGCAGTACTTC.

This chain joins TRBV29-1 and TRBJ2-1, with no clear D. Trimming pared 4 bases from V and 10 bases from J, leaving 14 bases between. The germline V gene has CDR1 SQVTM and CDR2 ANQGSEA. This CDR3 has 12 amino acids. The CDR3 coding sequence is TGCAGCGTTGCCAAGACTGTCCTGGAGCAGTTCTTC. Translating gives CSVAKTVLEQFF.

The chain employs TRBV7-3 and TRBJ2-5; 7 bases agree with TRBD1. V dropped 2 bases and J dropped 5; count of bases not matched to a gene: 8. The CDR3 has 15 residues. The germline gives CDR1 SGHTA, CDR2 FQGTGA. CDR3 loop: CASSLQLQGWETQYF. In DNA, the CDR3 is TGTGCCAGCAGCTTACAGTTACAGGGGTGGGAGACCCAGTACTTC.

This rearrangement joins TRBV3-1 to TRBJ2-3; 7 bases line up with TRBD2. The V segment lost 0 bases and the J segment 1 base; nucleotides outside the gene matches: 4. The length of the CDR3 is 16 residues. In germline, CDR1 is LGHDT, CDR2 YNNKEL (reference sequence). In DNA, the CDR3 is TGTGCCAGCAGCCAAGATCGGACTAGACGCACAGATACGCAGTATTTT. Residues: CASSQDRTRRTDTQYF.

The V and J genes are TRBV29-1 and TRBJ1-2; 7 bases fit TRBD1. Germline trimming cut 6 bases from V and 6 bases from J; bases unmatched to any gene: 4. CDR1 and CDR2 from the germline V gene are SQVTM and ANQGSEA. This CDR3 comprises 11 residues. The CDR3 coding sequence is TGCAGCGTCTTACAGGGGAATGGCTACACCTTC. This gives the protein CSVLQGNGYTF.